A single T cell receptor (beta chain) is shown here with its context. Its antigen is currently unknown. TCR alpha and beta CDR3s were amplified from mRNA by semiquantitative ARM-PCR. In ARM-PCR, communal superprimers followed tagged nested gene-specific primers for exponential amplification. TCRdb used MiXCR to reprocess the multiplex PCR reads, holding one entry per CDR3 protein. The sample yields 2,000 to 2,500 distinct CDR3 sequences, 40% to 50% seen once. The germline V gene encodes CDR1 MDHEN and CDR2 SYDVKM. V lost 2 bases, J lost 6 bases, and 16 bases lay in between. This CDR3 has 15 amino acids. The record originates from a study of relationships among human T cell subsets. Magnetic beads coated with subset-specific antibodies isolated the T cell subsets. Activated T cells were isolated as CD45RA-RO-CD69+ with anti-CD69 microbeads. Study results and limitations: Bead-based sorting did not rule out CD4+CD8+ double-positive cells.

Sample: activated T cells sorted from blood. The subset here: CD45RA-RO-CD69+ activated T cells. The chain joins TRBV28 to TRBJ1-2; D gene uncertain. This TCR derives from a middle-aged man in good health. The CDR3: CASSLPPLGLNGYTF. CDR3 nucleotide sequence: TGTGCCAGCAGTTTACCCCCCCTCGGACTAAATGGCTACACCTTC.